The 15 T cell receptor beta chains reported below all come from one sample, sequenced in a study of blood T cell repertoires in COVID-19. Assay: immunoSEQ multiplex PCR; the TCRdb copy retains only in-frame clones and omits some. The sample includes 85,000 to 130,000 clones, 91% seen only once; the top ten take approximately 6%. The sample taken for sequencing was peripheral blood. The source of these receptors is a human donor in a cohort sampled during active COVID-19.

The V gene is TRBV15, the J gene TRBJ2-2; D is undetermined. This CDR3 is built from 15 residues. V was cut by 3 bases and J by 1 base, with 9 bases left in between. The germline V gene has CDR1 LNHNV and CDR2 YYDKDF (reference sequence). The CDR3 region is CATSRTPQNTGELFF. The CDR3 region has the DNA TGTGCCACCAGCAGGACACCACAGAACACCGGGGAGCTGTTTTTT. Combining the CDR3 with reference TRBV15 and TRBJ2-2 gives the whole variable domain DAMVIQNPRYQVTQFGKPVTLSCSQTLNHNVMYWYQQKSSQAPKLLFHYYDKDFNNEADTPDNFQSRRPNTSFCFLDIRSPGLGDTAMYLCATSRTPQNTGELFFGEGSRLTVL.

The chain's CDR3 is CASRGLAPTDTQYF. CDR3 in DNA: TGTGCCAGCAGGGGACTAGCGCCCACAGATACGCAGTATTTT. V gene TRBV2 combines with J gene TRBJ2-3, with 10 bases matching TRBD2. The CDR3 extends over 14 amino acids. The junction had 2 bases not matched to a gene; V was cut back by 6 bases and J by 2 bases. Germline loops: CDR1 SNHLY, CDR2 FYNNEI.

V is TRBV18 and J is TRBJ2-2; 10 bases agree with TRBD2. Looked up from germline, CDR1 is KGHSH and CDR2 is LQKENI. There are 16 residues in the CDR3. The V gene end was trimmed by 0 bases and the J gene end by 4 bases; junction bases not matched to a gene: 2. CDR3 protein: CASSPPSGRATGELFF. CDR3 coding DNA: TGTGCCAGCTCACCACCCAGCGGGAGGGCCACCGGGGAGCTGTTTTTT.

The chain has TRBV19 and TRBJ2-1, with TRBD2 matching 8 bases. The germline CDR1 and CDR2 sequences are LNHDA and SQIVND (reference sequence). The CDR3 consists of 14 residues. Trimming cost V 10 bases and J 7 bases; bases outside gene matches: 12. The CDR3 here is CATDSPGLENEQFF. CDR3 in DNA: TGTGCCACCGACTCGCCGGGACTAGAAAATGAGCAGTTCTTC.

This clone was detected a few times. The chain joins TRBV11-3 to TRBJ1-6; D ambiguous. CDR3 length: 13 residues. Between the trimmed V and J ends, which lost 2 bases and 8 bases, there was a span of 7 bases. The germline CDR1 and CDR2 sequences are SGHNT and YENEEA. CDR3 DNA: TGTGCCAGCAGCTTACGGCGGGATTCACCCCTCCACTTT. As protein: CASSLRRDSPLHF. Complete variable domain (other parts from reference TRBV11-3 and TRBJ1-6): EAGVVQSPRYKIIEKKQPVAFWCNPISGHNTLYWYLQNLGQGPELLIRYENEEAVDDSQLPKDRFSAERLKGVDSTLKIQPAELGDSAVYLCASSLRRDSPLHFGNGTRLTVT.

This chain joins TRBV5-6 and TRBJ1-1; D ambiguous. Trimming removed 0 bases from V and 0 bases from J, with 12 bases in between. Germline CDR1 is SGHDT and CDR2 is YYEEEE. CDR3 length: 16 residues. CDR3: CASSLDPKRMNTEAFF. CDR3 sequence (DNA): TGTGCCAGCAGCTTGGATCCAAAGAGGATGAACACTGAAGCTTTCTTT.

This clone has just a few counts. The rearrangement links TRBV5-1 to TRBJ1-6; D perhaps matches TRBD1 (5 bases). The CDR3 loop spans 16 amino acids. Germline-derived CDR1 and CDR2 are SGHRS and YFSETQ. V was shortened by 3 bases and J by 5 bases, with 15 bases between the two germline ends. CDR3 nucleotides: TGCGCCAGCAGCTCTGACACAGGAATAAATAATTCACCCCTCCACTTT. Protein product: CASSSDTGINNSPLHF.

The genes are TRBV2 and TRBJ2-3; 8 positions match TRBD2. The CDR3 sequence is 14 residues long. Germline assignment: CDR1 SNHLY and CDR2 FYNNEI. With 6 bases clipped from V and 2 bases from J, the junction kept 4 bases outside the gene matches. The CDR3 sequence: CASRRAGATDTQYF. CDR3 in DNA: TGTGCCAGCAGGCGAGCGGGAGCCACAGATACGCAGTATTTT.

The CDR3 sequence: CSGEQGYEQYF. The CDR3, as DNA: TGCAGTGGCGAACAGGGCTACGAGCAGTACTTC. This chain uses TRBV20-1 with TRBJ2-7, with a weak D call TRBD1 (6 bases). The length of the CDR3 is 11 residues. Trimming cost V 7 bases and J 3 bases, with 10 bases left between them. From germline, CDR1 is DFQATT and CDR2 SNEGSKA (reference sequence).

CDR3 loop: CASSSPDSAPLSQGTQYF. In nucleotides, the CDR3 is TGTGCCAGCAGCTCCCCAGATTCCGCACCTCTGTCACAGGGTACGCAGTATTTT. The V and J genes are TRBV13 and TRBJ2-3, with a weak D call TRBD1 (6 bases). The CDR3 consists of 18 residues. Germline CDR1 PRHDT, CDR2 FYEKMQ (reference sequence). V lost 4 bases to trimming and J lost 8 bases, with 28 bases between them.

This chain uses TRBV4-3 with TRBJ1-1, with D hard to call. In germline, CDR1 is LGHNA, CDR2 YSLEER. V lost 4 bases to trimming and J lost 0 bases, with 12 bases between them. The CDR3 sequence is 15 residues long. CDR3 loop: CASSPQEVMNTEAFF. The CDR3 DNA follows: TGCGCCAGCAGCCCACAAGAAGTAATGAACACTGAAGCTTTCTTT.

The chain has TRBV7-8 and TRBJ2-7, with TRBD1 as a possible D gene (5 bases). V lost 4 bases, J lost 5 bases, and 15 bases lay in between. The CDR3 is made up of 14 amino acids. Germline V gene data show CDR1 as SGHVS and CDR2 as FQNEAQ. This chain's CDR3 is CASSSQGSRHEQYF. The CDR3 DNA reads TGTGCCAGCAGCTCCCAGGGCTCACGTCACGAGCAGTACTTC.

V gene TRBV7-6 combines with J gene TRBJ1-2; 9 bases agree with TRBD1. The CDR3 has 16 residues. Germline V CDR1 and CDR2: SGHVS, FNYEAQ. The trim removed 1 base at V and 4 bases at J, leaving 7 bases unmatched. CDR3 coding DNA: TGTGCCAGCAGCTTAGGAACAGGGGGCGCGCTCTATGGCTACACCTTC. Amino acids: CASSLGTGGALYGYTF.

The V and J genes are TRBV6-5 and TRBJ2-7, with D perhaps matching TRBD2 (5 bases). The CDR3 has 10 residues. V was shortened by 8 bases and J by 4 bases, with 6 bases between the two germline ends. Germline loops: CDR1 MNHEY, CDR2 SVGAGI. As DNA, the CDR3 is TGTGCCAGCGGGAGTTACGAGCAGTACTTC. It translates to CASGSYEQYF.

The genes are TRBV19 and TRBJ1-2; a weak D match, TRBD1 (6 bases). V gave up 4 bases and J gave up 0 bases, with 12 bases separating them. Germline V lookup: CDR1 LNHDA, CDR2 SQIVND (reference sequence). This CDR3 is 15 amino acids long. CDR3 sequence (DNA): TGTGCCAGTAGTACCCGACAGGACTCTAACTATGGCTACACCTTC. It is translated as CASSTRQDSNYGYTF.